This T cell receptor (beta chain) was identified in a study of beta chain features in type 1 diabetes. CDR3 length: 13 amino acids. Overall study findings and caveats: Significant though moderate, a shortening of TCRB CDR3s appeared in all four CD4+ subsets of Type 1 diabetes patients.

Expressed TCRB transcripts were sequenced because the entire RNA isolate underwent reverse transcription. Clones were read by immunoSEQ multiplex PCR, and TCRdb kept only the in-frame ones, dropping some. This table holds hundreds of thousands of clones, approximately 15% found once. In the case of this clone: Its cognate antigen is unknown.

The genes are TRBV21-1 and TRBJ2-7; the DNA was not used to check the table's D call, TRBD1. TRBV21-1 is termed a pseudogene. Specimen: naive CD4+ T cells from blood. The sequence came from a man younger than 40 with type 1 diabetes. The CDR3 DNA reads TGTGCCAGCAGGGGGACAAGAACCTACGAGCAGTACTTC. Protein product: CASRGTRTYEQYF.